A selection of T cell receptor beta chains follows, all from one sample in a study of control samples from healthy donors and cancer patients. Measured with immunoSEQ multiplex PCR; TCRdb has only the in-frame clones, and not every one. The sample yields more than 110,000 clones, just under 95% seen once. Material: blood. Receptor source: a man aged 25-45 years in good health. CDR3s include the opening cysteine and the closing phenylalanine or tryptophan. A D gene is named only where the DNA matches it firmly. Not every row has a clone size; where given, it reads once, few, many or a size class.

D gene,V gene,J gene,clone size,CDR3 protein,CDR3 DNA
TRBD1,TRBV28,TRBJ1-1,once,CASSTGQGRTEAFF,TGTGCCAGCAGCACGGGACAGGGGCGTACTGAAGCTTTCTTT
TRBD1,TRBV5-5,TRBJ2-7,-,CASSSGTGSYEQYF,TGTGCCAGCAGTTCCGGGACAGGCTCCTACGAGCAGTACTTC
-,TRBV6-2/TRBV6-3,TRBJ1-1,many,CASSYPLNTEAFF,TGTGCCAGCAGTTACCCCCTGAACACTGAAGCTTTCTTT
-,TRBV28,TRBJ1-1,once,CASSLTGGGSGTEAFF,TGTGCCAGCAGTTTAACTGGGGGCGGGTCGGGCACTGAAGCTTTCTTT
-,TRBV5-6,TRBJ2-6,-,CASSLRAGALSGANVLTF,TGTGCCAGCAGCTTGAGGGCAGGGGCTCTCTCTGGGGCCAACGTCCTGACTTTC
TRBD2,TRBV7-9,TRBJ2-5,-,CASSLVGGLAGGPETQYF,TGTGCCAGCAGCTTAGTAGGTGGACTAGCGGGAGGGCCTGAGACCCAGTACTTC
-,TRBV5-1,TRBJ2-2,-,CASSLIGLITGELFF,TGCGCCAGCAGCTTGATTGGTCTTATCACCGGGGAGCTGTTTTTT
-,TRBV23-1,TRBJ1-1,-,CASGMDWSAFF,TGCGCCAGCGGAATGGACTGGTCGGCTTTCTTT
-,TRBV27,TRBJ1-2,-,CASSFGQGYGYTF,TGTGCCAGCAGTTTCGGACAAGGATATGGCTACACCTTC
TRBD1,TRBV7-2,TRBJ2-7,-,CASSVGTDAGTNYEQYF,TGTGCCAGCAGCGTTGGGACAGACGCCGGTACAAACTACGAGCAGTACTTC
-,TRBV11-2,TRBJ2-4,-,CASSPKWGSNTANKNIQYF,TGTGCCAGCAGTCCAAAGTGGGGGTCAAACACTGCCAATAAAAACATTCAGTACTTC
-,TRBV6-5,TRBJ2-5,-,CASSSLFGGTQYF,TGTGCCAGCAGTTCTCTCTTCGGGGGGACCCAGTACTTC
TRBD1,TRBV29-1,TRBJ2-1,-,CSVVFTGDEQFF,TGCAGCGTTGTCTTTACAGGGGATGAGCAGTTCTTC
-,TRBV6-2/TRBV6-3,TRBJ2-1,-,CASSTVPGMGLDEQFF,TGTGCCAGCAGTACCGTTCCCGGGATGGGCCTCGATGAGCAGTTCTTC
TRBD1,TRBV27,TRBJ1-2,once,CASSFSDRGGSGYTF,TGTGCCAGCAGTTTCTCCGACAGGGGTGGTTCTGGCTACACCTTC
-,TRBV11-3,TRBJ2-7,-,CASSYTGYSYEQYF,TGTGCCAGCAGTTACACAGGTTACTCCTACGAGCAGTACTTC
-,TRBV7-2,TRBJ2-1,once,CASSLVFKGGSSYNEQFF,TGTGCCAGCAGCTTAGTATTTAAGGGGGGAAGCTCCTACAATGAGCAGTTCTTC
-,TRBV7-3,TRBJ1-2,-,CASSLRGGLYGYTF,TGTGCCAGCAGCTTACGTGGGGGGCTCTATGGCTACACCTTC
-,TRBV29-1,TRBJ2-1,-,CSVGGSSSYNEQFF,TGCAGCGTTGGCGGCAGCAGCTCCTACAATGAGCAGTTCTTC
TRBD1,TRBV27,TRBJ1-2,-,CATTADRGRPGYTF,TGTGCCACCACTGCGGACAGGGGGCGCCCCGGCTACACCTTC
-,TRBV2,TRBJ2-2,-,CASTSRMGTNTGELFF,TGTGCCAGCACCTCTAGAATGGGAACTAATACCGGGGAGCTGTTTTTT
-,TRBV9,TRBJ2-3,-,CASSSHRGSDTQYF,TGTGCCAGCAGCTCCCATAGGGGTTCGGATACGCAGTATTTT
-,TRBV2,TRBJ2-1,-,CASSPHRNEQFF,TGTGCCAGCAGTCCCCACCGCAATGAGCAGTTCTTC
TRBD2,TRBV5-1,TRBJ2-5,-,CASSYPKREDRETQYF,TGCGCCAGCAGCTACCCGAAGCGGGAGGATCGGGAGACCCAGTACTTC
-,TRBV28,TRBJ2-1,-,CASRLTGYNEQFF,TGTGCCAGCAGATTAACGGGGTACAATGAGCAGTTCTTC
-,TRBV28,TRBJ2-2,once,CASSIERVAGELFF,TGTGCCAGCAGTATAGAAAGGGTAGCCGGGGAGCTGTTTTTT
-,TRBV11-3,TRBJ1-1,-,CASSFHTEAFF,TGTGCCAGCAGCTTTCACACTGAAGCTTTCTTT
TRBD1,TRBV19,TRBJ1-5,-,CASRERQGGFQPQHF,TGTGCCAGTAGAGAGCGACAGGGAGGTTTCCAGCCCCAGCATTTT
-,TRBV21-1,TRBJ2-2,-,CASSFDAKNTGELFF,TGTGCCAGCAGCTTCGACGCTAAGAACACCGGGGAGCTGTTTTTT
-,TRBV6-1,TRBJ2-3,-,CASSERSSSTDTQYF,TGTGCCAGCAGTGAAAGATCATCTAGCACAGATACGCAGTATTTT
-,TRBV28,TRBJ1-1,-,CASSSPFVGRVEAFF,TGTGCCAGCAGTTCCCCTTTTGTGGGGCGGGTTGAAGCTTTCTTT
-,TRBV5-1,TRBJ2-7,-,CASSSGTREQYF,TGCGCCAGCAGCTCCGGGACGCGAGAGCAGTACTTC
TRBD1,TRBV4-1,TRBJ1-5,-,CASSQGRQGRRQPQHF,TGCGCCAGCAGCCAAGGAAGACAGGGGCGACGGCAGCCCCAGCATTTT
TRBD2,TRBV5-1,TRBJ2-5,-,CASSLYVAGLGVGETQYF,TGCGCCAGCAGCTTGTATGTAGCGGGACTGGGGGTTGGAGAGACCCAGTACTTC
-,TRBV7-9,TRBJ1-4,-,CASSPWDFNEKLFF,TGTGCCAGCAGCCCCTGGGACTTTAATGAAAAACTGTTTTTT
-,TRBV5-4,TRBJ1-2,-,CASRLRDTLASGYTF,TGTGCCAGCAGGCTACGGGACACCCTAGCCTCCGGCTACACCTTC
TRBD1,TRBV13,TRBJ2-1,-,CASSLERTGTNEQFF,TGTGCCAGCAGCTTAGAAAGGACAGGGACGAATGAGCAGTTCTTC
TRBD2,TRBV18,TRBJ2-1,-,CASSQGTSGNEQFF,TGTGCCAGCTCACAGGGGACTAGCGGGAATGAGCAGTTCTTC
TRBD2,TRBV9,TRBJ2-1,-,CASSARTSGSYNEQFF,TGTGCCAGCAGCGCGCGGACTAGCGGGAGTTACAATGAGCAGTTCTTC
-,TRBV2,TRBJ1-5,-,CASSGGGSSNQPQHF,TGTGCCAGCAGTGGCGGGGGGTCGAGCAATCAGCCCCAGCATTTT
-,TRBV18,TRBJ1-1,-,CASSPGWPVREAFF,TGTGCCAGCTCACCGGGTTGGCCAGTTAGAGAAGCTTTCTTT
-,TRBV21-1,TRBJ2-7,-,CASSPRDRVLWSSYEQYF,TGTGCCAGCAGCCCCCGGGACAGGGTCCTATGGAGCTCCTACGAGCAGTACTTC
-,TRBV3-1/TRBV3-2,TRBJ2-7,-,CASSIRLDYEQYF,TGTGCCAGCAGCATCAGACTAGACTACGAGCAGTACTTC
TRBD2,TRBV4-2,TRBJ2-1,-,CASSQARRTSGLAGEQFF,TGTGCCAGCAGCCAAGCCCGCCGGACTAGCGGGCTAGCAGGGGAGCAGTTCTTC
TRBD1,TRBV29-1,TRBJ1-2,-,CSVEDLGQHYYGYTF,TGCAGCGTTGAAGATCTGGGACAGCACTACTATGGCTACACCTTC
-,TRBV9,TRBJ2-3,-,CASSVGGAPTDTQYF,TGTGCCAGCAGCGTAGGTGGGGCTCCGACAGATACGCAGTATTTT
-,TRBV12-2,TRBJ1-2,-,CASRLARSSSVLGYTF,TGTGCAAGTCGCTTAGCTAGATCCTCCAGTGTCCTAGGCTACACCTTC
TRBD1,TRBV11-2,TRBJ1-1,-,CASSPGRDRVPMNTEAFF,TGTGCCAGCAGTCCAGGACGGGACAGGGTTCCCATGAACACTGAAGCTTTCTTT
-,TRBV28,TRBJ1-3,few,CASSFTSGNTIYF,TGTGCCAGCAGTTTTACCTCTGGAAACACCATATATTTT
-,TRBV2,TRBJ2-2,-,CASKVGATPPGELFF,TGTGCCAGCAAGGTCGGGGCCACCCCACCCGGGGAGCTGTTTTTT
TRBD2,TRBV6-2/TRBV6-3,TRBJ2-1,-,CASSYFGGSSEQFF,TGTGCCAGCAGTTACTTCGGCGGGAGTAGTGAGCAGTTCTTC
TRBD1,TRBV5-6,TRBJ1-1,-,CASSLAWDRRTFF,TGTGCCAGCAGCTTGGCCTGGGACAGGAGAACGTTCTTT